This T cell receptor (beta chain) was sequenced in a study of cytomegalovirus exposure and HLA in healthy donors. Findings and caveats of the study: A missense variant in DCLRE1C was later tied to TCR beta V- and J-gene trimming. HLA restriction was apparent for most CMV-associated TCR beta chains in a later analysis. Many donors carried some public TCRs, although rarity characterized most TCR sequences. A further, later analysis showed that HLA-associated TCR beta chains (compared with equally common others) were more clonally expanded.

Points on this clone: Antigen specificity is unknown.

Per the germline V gene, CDR1 is LNHNV and CDR2 is YYDKDF (reference sequence). The CDR3 loop spans 15 amino acids. The junction had 5 bases not matched to a gene; V was cut back by 2 bases and J by 2 bases. Use of 60 Vbeta and 13 Jbeta primers characterized the PCR. Only in-frame clones appear in the TCRdb table, and some are missing; sequencing was by immunoSEQ multiplex PCR. The table shows under 150,000 clones, with over 75% occurring only once. This chain links TRBV15 with TRBJ2-5; TRBD2 matches 7 bases. The sequence derives from a boy aged 5-17 years in good health and CMV-seronegative. The sample consisted of PBMCs. The CDR3 sequence is CATSRIAGRQETQYF. The CDR3, as DNA: TGTGCCACCAGCAGAATAGCGGGTCGGCAAGAGACCCAGTACTTC.